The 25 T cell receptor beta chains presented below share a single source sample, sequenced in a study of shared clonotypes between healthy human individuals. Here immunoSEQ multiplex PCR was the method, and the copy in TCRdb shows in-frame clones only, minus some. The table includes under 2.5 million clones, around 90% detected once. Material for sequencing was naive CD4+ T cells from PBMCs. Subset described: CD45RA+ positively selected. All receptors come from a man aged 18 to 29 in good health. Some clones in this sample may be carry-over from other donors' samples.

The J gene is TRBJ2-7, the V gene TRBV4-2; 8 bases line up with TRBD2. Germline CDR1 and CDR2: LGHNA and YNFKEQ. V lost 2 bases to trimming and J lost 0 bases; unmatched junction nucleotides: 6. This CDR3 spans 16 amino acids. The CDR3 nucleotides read TGTGCCAGCAGCCAAAGCTCCGGGACTAGCTCCTACGAGCAGTACTTC. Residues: CASSQSSGTSSYEQYF.

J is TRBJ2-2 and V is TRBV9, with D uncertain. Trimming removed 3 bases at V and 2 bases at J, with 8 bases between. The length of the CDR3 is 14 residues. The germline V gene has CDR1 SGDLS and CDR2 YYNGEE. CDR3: CASSARTNTGELFF. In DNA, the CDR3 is TGTGCCAGCAGCGCCCGGACCAACACCGGGGAGCTGTTTTTT.

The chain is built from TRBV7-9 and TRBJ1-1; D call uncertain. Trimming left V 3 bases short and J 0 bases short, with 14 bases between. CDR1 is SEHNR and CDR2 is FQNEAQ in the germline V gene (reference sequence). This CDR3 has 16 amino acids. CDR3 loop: CASSLFALIVNTEAFF. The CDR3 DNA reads TGTGCCAGCAGCTTGTTTGCGTTAATAGTGAACACTGAAGCTTTCTTT.

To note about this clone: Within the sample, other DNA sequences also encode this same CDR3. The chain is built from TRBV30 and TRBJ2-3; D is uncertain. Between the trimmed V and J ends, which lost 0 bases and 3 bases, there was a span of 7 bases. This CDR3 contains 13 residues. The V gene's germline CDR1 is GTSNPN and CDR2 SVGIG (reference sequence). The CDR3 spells CAWSVGTTDTQYF. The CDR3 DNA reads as TGTGCCTGGAGTGTAGGAACAACAGATACGCAGTATTTT.

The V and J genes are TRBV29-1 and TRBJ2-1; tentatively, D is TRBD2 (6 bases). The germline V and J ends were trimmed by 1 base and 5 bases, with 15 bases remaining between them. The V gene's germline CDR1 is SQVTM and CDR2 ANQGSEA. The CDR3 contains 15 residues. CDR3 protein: CSVEGFRELNNEQFF. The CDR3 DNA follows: TGCAGCGTTGAAGGTTTCCGGGAGCTCAACAATGAGCAGTTCTTC.

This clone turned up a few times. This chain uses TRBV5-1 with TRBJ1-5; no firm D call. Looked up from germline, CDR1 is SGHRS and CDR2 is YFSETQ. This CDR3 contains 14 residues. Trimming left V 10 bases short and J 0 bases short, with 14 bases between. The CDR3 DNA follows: TGCGCCTGCGTGTCGGGCCTTAGCAATCAGCCCCAGCATTTT. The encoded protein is CACVSGLSNQPQHF.

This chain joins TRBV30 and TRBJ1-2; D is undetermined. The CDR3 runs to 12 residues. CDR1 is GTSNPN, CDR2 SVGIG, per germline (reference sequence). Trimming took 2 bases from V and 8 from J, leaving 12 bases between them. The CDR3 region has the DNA TGTGCCTGGAGTCCAAGGCTGGACGGCTACACCTTC. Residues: CAWSPRLDGYTF.

The CDR3 region has the DNA TGTGCCAGCAACTCACCTCCCTACGAGCAGTACTTC. Translating it yields CASNSPPYEQYF. The genes are TRBV6-6 and TRBJ2-7; no clear D gene. V was shortened by 7 bases and J by 2 bases, with 9 bases between the two germline ends. This CDR3 comprises 12 residues. Germline V CDR1 and CDR2: MNHNY, SVGAGI (reference sequence).

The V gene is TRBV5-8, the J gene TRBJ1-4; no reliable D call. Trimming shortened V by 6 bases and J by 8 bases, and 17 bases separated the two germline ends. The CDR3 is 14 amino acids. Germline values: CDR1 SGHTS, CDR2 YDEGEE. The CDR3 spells CASILPDLGEKLFF. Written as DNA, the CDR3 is TGTGCCAGCATCCTCCCCGATTTGGGGGAAAAACTGTTTTTT.

The CDR3 DNA is TGTGCCATTGGTGACTGGACTAGCGGCACAGATACGCAGTATTTT. Its translation is CAIGDWTSGTDTQYF. The V call is TRBV10-3, the J call TRBJ2-3; 9 positions match TRBD2. Germline V gives CDR1 ENHRY, CDR2 SYGVKD. This CDR3 has 15 residues. Losses at the gene ends were 9 bases for V and 1 base for J; bases not matched to a gene: 8.

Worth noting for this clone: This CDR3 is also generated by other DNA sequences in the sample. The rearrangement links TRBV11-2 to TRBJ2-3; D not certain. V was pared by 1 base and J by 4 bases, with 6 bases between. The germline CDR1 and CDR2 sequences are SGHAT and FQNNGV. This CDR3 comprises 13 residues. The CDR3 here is CASSLVFSDTQYF. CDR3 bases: TGTGCCAGCAGCTTAGTATTTTCAGATACGCAGTATTTT.

CDR3 nucleotides: TGTGCCAGCAGCTTACTAGCGAAGAACACCGGGGAGCTGTTTTTT. Its protein product is CASSLLAKNTGELFF. The V call is TRBV7-8, the J call TRBJ2-2, with D possibly TRBD2 on 6 matching bases. Trimming took off 2 bases at V and 1 base at J, with 8 bases between the two ends. The CDR3 is made up of 15 amino acids. Germline-derived CDR1 and CDR2 are SGHVS and FQNEAQ.

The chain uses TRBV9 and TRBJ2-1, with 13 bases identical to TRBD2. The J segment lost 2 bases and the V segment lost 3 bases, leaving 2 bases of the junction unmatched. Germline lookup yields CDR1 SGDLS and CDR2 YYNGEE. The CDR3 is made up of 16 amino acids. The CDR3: CASSETSGRAYNEQFF. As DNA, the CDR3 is TGTGCCAGCAGCGAAACTAGCGGGAGGGCCTACAATGAGCAGTTCTTC.

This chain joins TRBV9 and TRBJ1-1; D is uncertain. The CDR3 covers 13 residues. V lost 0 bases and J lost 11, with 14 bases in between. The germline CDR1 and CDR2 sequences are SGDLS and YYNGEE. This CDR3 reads CASSVAEGGLAFF. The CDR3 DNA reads TGTGCCAGCAGCGTAGCAGAAGGAGGGTTGGCTTTCTTT. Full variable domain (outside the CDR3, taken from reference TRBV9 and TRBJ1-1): DSGVTQTPKHLITATGQRVTLRCSPRSGDLSVYWYQQSLDQGLQFLIQYYNGEERAKGNILERFSAQQFPDLHSELNLSSLELGDSALYFCASSVAEGGLAFFGQGTRLTVV.

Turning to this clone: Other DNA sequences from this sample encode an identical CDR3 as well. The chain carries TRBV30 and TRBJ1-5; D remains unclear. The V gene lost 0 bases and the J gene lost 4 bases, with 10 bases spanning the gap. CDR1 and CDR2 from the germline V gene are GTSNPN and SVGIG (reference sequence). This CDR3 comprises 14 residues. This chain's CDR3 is CAWSVGSGNQPQHF. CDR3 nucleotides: TGTGCCTGGAGTGTAGGGTCCGGTAATCAGCCCCAGCATTTT.

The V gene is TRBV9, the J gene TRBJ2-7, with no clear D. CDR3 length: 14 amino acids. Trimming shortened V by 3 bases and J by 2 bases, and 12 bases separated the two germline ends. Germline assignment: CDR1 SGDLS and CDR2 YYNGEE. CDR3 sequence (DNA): TGTGCCAGCAGCGGTGTAGGAAGGGCCTACGAGCAGTACTTC. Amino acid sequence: CASSGVGRAYEQYF.

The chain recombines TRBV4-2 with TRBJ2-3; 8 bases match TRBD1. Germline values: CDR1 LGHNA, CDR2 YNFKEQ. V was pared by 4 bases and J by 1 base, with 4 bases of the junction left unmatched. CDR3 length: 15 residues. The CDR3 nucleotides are TGTGCCAGCAGCCGCCCGGGACAGGGCACAGATACGCAGTATTTT. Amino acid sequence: CASSRPGQGTDTQYF.

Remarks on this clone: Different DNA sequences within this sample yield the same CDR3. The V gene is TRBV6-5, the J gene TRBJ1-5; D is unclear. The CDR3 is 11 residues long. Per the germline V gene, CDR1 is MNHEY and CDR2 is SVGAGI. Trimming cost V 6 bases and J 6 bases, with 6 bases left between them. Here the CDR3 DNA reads TGTGCCAGCAGAGGAAGTCAGCCCCAGCATTTT. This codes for CASRGSQPQHF.

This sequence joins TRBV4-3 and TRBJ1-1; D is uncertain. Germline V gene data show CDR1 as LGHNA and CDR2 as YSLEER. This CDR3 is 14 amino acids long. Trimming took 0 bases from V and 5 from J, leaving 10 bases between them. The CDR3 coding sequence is TGCGCCAGCAGCCAAGATGTGGGGTTTACTGAAGCTTTCTTT. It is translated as CASSQDVGFTEAFF.

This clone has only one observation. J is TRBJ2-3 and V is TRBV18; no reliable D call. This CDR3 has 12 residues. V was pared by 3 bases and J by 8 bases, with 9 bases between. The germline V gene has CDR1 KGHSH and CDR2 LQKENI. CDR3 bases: TGTGCCAGCTCACCCCCCCAGAGTACGCAGTATTTT. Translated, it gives CASSPPQSTQYF.

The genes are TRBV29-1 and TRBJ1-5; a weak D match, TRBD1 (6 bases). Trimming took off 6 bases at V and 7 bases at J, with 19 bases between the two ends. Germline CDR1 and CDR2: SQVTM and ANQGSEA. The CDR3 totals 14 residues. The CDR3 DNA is TGCAGCGTCGGCACAGGGACGGTAGGGCAGCCCCAGCATTTT. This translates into CSVGTGTVGQPQHF.

CDR3 sequence reads: CASGKMTGHTGELFF. The DNA of the CDR3 is TGTGCCAGCGGAAAAATGACAGGCCACACCGGGGAGCTGTTTTTT. The chain joins TRBV6-5 to TRBJ2-2, with a tentative D call TRBD1 (6 bases). V was shortened by 8 bases and J by 3 bases, with 16 bases between the two germline ends. The germline CDR1 and CDR2 sequences are MNHEY and SVGAGI. CDR3 length: 15 residues.

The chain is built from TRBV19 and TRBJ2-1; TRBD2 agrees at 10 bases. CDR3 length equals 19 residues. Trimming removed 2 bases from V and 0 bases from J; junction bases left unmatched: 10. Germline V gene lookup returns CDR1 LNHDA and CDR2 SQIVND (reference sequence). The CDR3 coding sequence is TGTGCCAGTAGTATACGAAGAGCGGGAGGGGCGAGCTCCTACAATGAGCAGTTCTTC. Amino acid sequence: CASSIRRAGGASSYNEQFF.

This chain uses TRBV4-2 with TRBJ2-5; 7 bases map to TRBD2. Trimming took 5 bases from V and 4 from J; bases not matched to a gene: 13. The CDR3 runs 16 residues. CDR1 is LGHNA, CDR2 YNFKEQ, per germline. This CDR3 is CASSGGLGMGSETQYF. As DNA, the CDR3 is TGTGCCAGCAGCGGAGGACTAGGGATGGGATCAGAGACCCAGTACTTC.

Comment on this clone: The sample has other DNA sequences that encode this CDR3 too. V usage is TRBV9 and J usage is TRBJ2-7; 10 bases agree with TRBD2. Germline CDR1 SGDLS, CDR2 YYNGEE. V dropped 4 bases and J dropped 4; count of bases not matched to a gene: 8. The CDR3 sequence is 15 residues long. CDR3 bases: TGTGCCAGCAGCCCCCAAGCTAGCGGGAGTTACGAGCAGTACTTC. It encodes CASSPQASGSYEQYF.